Listed below are T cell receptor beta chains from one sample, sequenced in a study of T cells in localized non-small cell lung cancer. Some clones are missing from TCRdb's copy, which holds only in-frame ones; the method was immunoSEQ multiplex PCR. The data show 35,000 or so clones, around 88% seen once. This sample comprised peripheral blood, obtained before any cancer treatment. These receptors originate from a woman aged 35 to 70 with stage I lung adenocarcinoma. CDR3s include the opening cysteine and the closing phenylalanine or tryptophan. Each record gives: V gene, clone size, J gene, D gene, CDR3 protein, CDR3 DNA. The D gene is left open where the match is weak. Rows may omit the clone size; those that give it use once, few, many or a size class.

>TRBV6-5|-|TRBJ1-5|-
CASSDDRRQPQHF
TGTGCCAGCAGTGACGACAGGCGTCAGCCCCAGCATTTT
>TRBV7-3|-|TRBJ1-3|-
CASSPTGGNTIYF
TGTGCCAGCAGCCCCACGGGGGGAAACACCATATATTTT
>TRBV5-4|-|TRBJ1-6|-
CASTLRGGGSYNSPLHF
TGTGCCAGCACCCTGAGGGGGGGCGGCTCCTATAATTCACCCCTCCACTTT
>TRBV2|once|TRBJ2-1|-
CASSGGIEQFF
TGTGCCAGCAGTGGTGGCATAGAGCAGTTCTTC
>TRBV6-5|few|TRBJ1-5|-
CASSYGGNSNQPQHF
TGTGCCAGCAGTTACGGGGGGAATAGCAATCAGCCCCAGCATTTT
>TRBV18|once|TRBJ1-2|TRBD1
CASSPTDRVDGYTF
TGTGCCAGCTCACCCACGGACAGGGTGGATGGCTACACCTTC
>TRBV7-2|-|TRBJ2-4|-
CASSPRRGAQGLAKNIQYF
TGTGCCAGCAGCCCCCGCAGGGGAGCCCAGGGGCTAGCCAAAAACATTCAGTACTTC
>TRBV5-1|-|TRBJ2-3|-
CASSLPSGKADTQYF
TGCGCCAGCAGCCTCCCTTCGGGAAAGGCAGATACGCAGTATTTT
>TRBV27|-|TRBJ1-2|-
CASSLAGRVSNYGYTF
TGTGCCAGCAGTTTAGCGGGACGGGTCTCTAACTATGGCTACACCTTC
>TRBV10-2|-|TRBJ1-2|-
CATTEAIPYGYTF
TGCGCCACCACCGAGGCTATCCCATATGGCTACACCTTC
>TRBV18|-|TRBJ1-1|-
CASSPLKGRGTEAFF
TGTGCCAGCTCACCATTAAAGGGGAGAGGCACTGAAGCTTTCTTT
>TRBV5-1|-|TRBJ1-3|-
CASSLEISGNTIYF
TGCGCCAGCAGCTTGGAGATCTCTGGAAACACCATATATTTT
>TRBV2|-|TRBJ1-2|TRBD1
CASGRTGASSSYGYTF
TGTGCCAGCGGGAGGACAGGAGCATCTTCCTCTTATGGCTACACCTTC
>TRBV7-8|-|TRBJ2-7|TRBD1
CASSASRGTGVDEQYF
TGTGCCAGCAGCGCTTCCCGAGGGACAGGGGTGGACGAGCAGTACTTC
>TRBV6-1|-|TRBJ2-7|-
CASRSTTPYEQYF
TGTGCCAGCAGGAGCACCACCCCCTACGAGCAGTACTTC
>TRBV10-3|few|TRBJ1-4|-
CAISERDGKLFF
TGTGCCATCAGTGAAAGGGATGGAAAACTGTTTTTT
>TRBV11-2|-|TRBJ2-7|-
CASSSPRPKVTARDEQYF
TGTGCCAGCAGCTCCCCTCGCCCCAAGGTCACGGCACGGGACGAGCAGTACTTC
>TRBV7-9|-|TRBJ1-1|TRBD1
CASSLGQGASNTEAFF
TGTGCCAGCAGCTTAGGACAGGGAGCTTCGAACACTGAAGCTTTCTTT
>TRBV5-1|once|TRBJ2-3|TRBD1
CASSLTGAATTSTDTQYF
TGCGCCAGCAGCTTAACAGGGGCCGCAACAACTAGCACAGATACGCAGTATTTT
>TRBV27|-|TRBJ1-2|TRBD1
CASSLRYGTGTNYGYTF
TGTGCCAGCAGTTTACGCTACGGGACAGGGACTAACTATGGCTACACCTTC
>TRBV5-1|-|TRBJ1-5|-
CASSLDGGGQPQHF
TGCGCCAGCAGCTTGGATGGCGGGGGTCAGCCCCAGCATTTT
>TRBV6-5|once|TRBJ1-1|TRBD1
CASSLTGRTEAFF
TGTGCCAGCAGTTTGACAGGGCGAACTGAAGCTTTCTTT
>TRBV15|-|TRBJ1-4|TRBD1
CATSRQGAANEKLFF
TGTGCCACCAGCAGGCAGGGGGCGGCTAATGAAAAACTGTTTTTT
>TRBV28|-|TRBJ2-3|TRBD2
CASSLAGDSGDTQYF
TGTGCCAGCAGCTTAGCGGGAGACAGCGGAGATACGCAGTATTTT
>TRBV2|-|TRBJ1-5|TRBD1
CASRRQGFANQPQHF
TGTGCCAGCAGGAGACAGGGGTTCGCAAATCAGCCCCAGCATTTT
>TRBV4-1|-|TRBJ2-1|-
CASSPSLTRGEFF
TGCGCCAGCAGCCCTTCCCTGACTAGAGGGGAGTTCTTC
>TRBV5-5|few|TRBJ2-1|TRBD1
CASSLDRGDNEQFF
TGTGCCAGCAGCTTGGACAGGGGTGACAATGAGCAGTTCTTC
>TRBV4-2|-|TRBJ1-1|TRBD1
CASSTRQGSGGAFF
TGTGCCAGCAGCACACGACAGGGGTCGGGGGGAGCTTTCTTT
>TRBV27|-|TRBJ2-4|TRBD1
CASSPTGQGNIQYF
TGTGCCAGCAGTCCTACGGGACAGGGGAACATTCAGTACTTC
>TRBV19|-|TRBJ1-1|TRBD1
CASRNRGPNTEAFF
TGTGCCAGTAGGAACAGGGGGCCGAACACTGAAGCTTTCTTT
>TRBV5-5|-|TRBJ1-2|-
CASSLGQGNYGYTF
TGTGCCAGCAGCTTGGGGCAGGGGAACTATGGCTACACCTTC
>TRBV7-6|few|TRBJ2-3|-
CASSLSIGDTQYF
TGTGCCAGCAGCTTATCGATCGGTGATACGCAGTATTTT
>TRBV6-1|once|TRBJ2-7|TRBD1
CASSETGITYEQYF
TGTGCCAGCAGTGAGACAGGGATAACCTACGAGCAGTACTTC
>TRBV7-2|-|TRBJ2-7|-
CASSLRRGDYEQYF
TGTGCCAGCAGCTTAAGGAGGGGGGACTACGAGCAGTACTTC
>TRBV7-9|-|TRBJ1-1|-
CASRSTGTGNTEAFF
TGTGCCAGCAGGTCCACCGGGACGGGGAACACTGAAGCTTTCTTT
>TRBV5-6|once|TRBJ2-1|-
CASSLGISSYNEQFF
TGTGCCAGCAGCTTGGGGATTAGCTCCTACAATGAGCAGTTCTTC
>TRBV18|-|TRBJ2-1|TRBD1
CASSAGQGTYNEQFF
TGTGCCAGCTCAGCGGGACAGGGTACCTACAATGAGCAGTTCTTC
>TRBV7-8|-|TRBJ1-1|-
CASSLGRADFSNTEAFF
TGTGCCAGCAGCTTAGGGAGGGCAGACTTTTCGAACACTGAAGCTTTCTTT
>TRBV18|-|TRBJ2-7|TRBD1
CASSGGQGALYEQYF
TGTGCCAGCTCAGGTGGACAGGGGGCGCTCTACGAGCAGTACTTC
>TRBV11-2|-|TRBJ1-4|-
CASSLDLRMGNEKLFF
TGTGCCAGCAGCTTAGATCTAAGGATGGGAAATGAAAAACTGTTTTTT
>TRBV5-6|-|TRBJ1-1|-
CASSRYSTVEAFF
TGTGCCAGCAGCCGTTACTCGACAGTTGAAGCTTTCTTT
>TRBV16|once|TRBJ1-5|TRBD1
CASSQGTGVRNQPQHF
TGTGCCAGCAGCCAGGGGACAGGGGTGCGCAATCAGCCCCAGCATTTT
>TRBV2|-|TRBJ1-1|TRBD1
CASSVMRQGAEAFF
TGTGCCAGCAGTGTAATGAGACAGGGGGCTGAAGCTTTCTTT
>TRBV6-1|-|TRBJ1-5|-
CASSVRPGVINQPQHF
TGTGCCAGCAGTGTTCGGCCCGGGGTCATCAATCAGCCCCAGCATTTT
>TRBV2|-|TRBJ1-4|-
CASTPRRDGEKLFF
TGTGCCAGCACCCCCCGGCGGGATGGTGAAAAACTGTTTTTT
>TRBV5-1|-|TRBJ1-2|TRBD1
CASSWDRGYGYTF
TGCGCCAGCAGTTGGGACAGGGGATATGGCTACACCTTC
>TRBV2|few|TRBJ1-5|-
CASSEGFRVNQPQHF
TGTGCCAGCAGTGAAGGATTCAGGGTAAACCAGCCCCAGCATTTT
>TRBV19|once|TRBJ2-7|TRBD1
CASTPGQGAVYEQYF
TGTGCCAGTACCCCTGGACAGGGGGCGGTTTACGAGCAGTACTTC
>TRBV5-4|-|TRBJ1-1|TRBD1
CASSVRDRVREAFF
TGTGCCAGCAGCGTCCGGGACAGGGTTCGTGAAGCTTTCTTT
>TRBV18|-|TRBJ2-1|-
CASSLPNRDGGNEQFF
TGTGCCAGCTCACTCCCCAACAGGGATGGTGGGAATGAGCAGTTCTTC
>TRBV11-2|-|TRBJ2-2|TRBD2
CASKDPASGGRTGELFF
TGTGCCAGCAAGGACCCGGCTAGCGGGGGTCGGACCGGGGAGCTGTTTTTT
>TRBV5-4|-|TRBJ2-3|-
CASSRQKGADTQYF
TGTGCCAGCAGCCGACAGAAGGGGGCAGATACGCAGTATTTT